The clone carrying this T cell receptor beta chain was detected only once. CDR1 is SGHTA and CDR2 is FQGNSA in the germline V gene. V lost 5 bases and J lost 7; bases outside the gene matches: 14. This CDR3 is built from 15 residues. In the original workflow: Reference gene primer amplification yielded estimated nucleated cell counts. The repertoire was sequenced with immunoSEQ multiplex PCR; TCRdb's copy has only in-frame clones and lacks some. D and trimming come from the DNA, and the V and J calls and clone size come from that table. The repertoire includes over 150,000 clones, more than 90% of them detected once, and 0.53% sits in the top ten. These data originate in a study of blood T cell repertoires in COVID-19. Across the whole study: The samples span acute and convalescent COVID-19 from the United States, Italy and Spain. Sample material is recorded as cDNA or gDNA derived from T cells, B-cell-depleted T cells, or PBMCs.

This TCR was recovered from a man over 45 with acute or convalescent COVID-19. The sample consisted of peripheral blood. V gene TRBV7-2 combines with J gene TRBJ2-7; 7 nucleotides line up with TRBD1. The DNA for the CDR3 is TGTGCCAGCAGCACTCAGACAGGGTTATCGGATGAGCAGTACTTC. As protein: CASSTQTGLSDEQYF. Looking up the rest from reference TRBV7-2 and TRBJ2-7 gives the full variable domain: GAGVSQSPSNKVTEKGKDVELRCDPISGHTALYWYRQSLGQGLEFLIYFQGNSAPDKSGLPSDRFSAERTGGSVSTLTIQRTQQEDSAVYLCASSTQTGLSDEQYFGPGTRLTVT.